These T cell receptor beta chains were read from a single sample in a study of T cell changes during pregnancy in multiple sclerosis. The table came from immunoSEQ multiplex PCR; TCRdb's copy has only in-frame clones and leaves some out. The repertoire holds approximately 110,000 clones, with approximately 93% as singletons. This specimen consisted of peripheral blood, obtained after pregnancy. These receptors all stem from a female donor with multiple sclerosis, enrolled in a pregnancy study. The CDR3 runs from the conserved cysteine through the conserved F or W. A D gene is named only where the DNA matches it firmly. A clone size is listed for some rows: how often the clone was seen (once, few, many), or a class if it is expanded.

>TRBD2|TRBJ2-3|TRBV4-1|-
TGCGCCAGCAGCCAAGGGGTAGCGGGCAGCACAGATACGCAGTATTTT
CASSQGVAGSTDTQYF
>TRBD1|TRBJ1-5|TRBV5-8|-
TGTGCCAGCAGCACCGACAGGGGGCTTAGCAATCAGCCCCAGCATTTT
CASSTDRGLSNQPQHF
>-|TRBJ1-2|TRBV20-1|-
TGCAGTGCGTCGTCTAACTATGGCTACACCTTC
CSASSNYGYTF
>-|TRBJ1-1|TRBV19|-
TGTGCCAGTACCCAACCGTCGGGCACTGAAGCTTTCTTT
CASTQPSGTEAFF
>-|TRBJ2-1|TRBV20-1|-
TGCAGTGCTCCGCGGACTGGGAATCAGTTCTTC
CSAPRTGNQFF
>TRBD1|TRBJ1-5|TRBV6-1|-
TGTGCCGTACAGAGGGGGCAGGGGGCGGATCAGCCCCAGCATTTT
CAVQRGQGADQPQHF
>TRBD1|TRBJ1-1|TRBV18|-
TGTGCCAGCTCACCGACAGGGGGGCTTGAAGCTTTCTTT
CASSPTGGLEAFF
>-|TRBJ2-6|TRBV9|-
TGTGCCAGCAGCGGACTTCCCCGGGACACTGGGGCCAACGTCCTGACTTTC
CASSGLPRDTGANVLTF
>TRBD1|TRBJ1-2|TRBV7-9|-
TGTGCCAGCAGCCTATTCCCCGGGACAGGGTATGGCTACACCTTC
CASSLFPGTGYGYTF
>-|TRBJ1-1|TRBV27|-
TGTGCCAGCAGTTTGGGACTTAACACTGAAGCTTTCTTT
CASSLGLNTEAFF
>-|TRBJ1-6|TRBV4-1|-
TGCGCCAGCAGCCAACAGGACAGTTGGAATTCACCCCTCCACTTT
CASSQQDSWNSPLHF
>-|TRBJ1-1|TRBV27|-
TGTGCCAGCAGTTTGAACGGGTGGAACACTGAAGCTTTCTTT
CASSLNGWNTEAFF
>-|TRBJ2-5|TRBV11-2|-
TGTGCCAGCAGAACTCTAGGAGGTGGAGAGACCCAGTACTTC
CASRTLGGGETQYF
>-|TRBJ1-3|TRBV7-8|once
TGTGCCAGCAGCTTGTCCACAGGGTACGGAAACACCATATATTTT
CASSLSTGYGNTIYF
>TRBD2|TRBJ2-1|TRBV7-3|once
TGTGCCAGCAGCTTTCGGGGGGGCCGAGATGAGCAGTTCTTC
CASSFRGGRDEQFF
>TRBD1|TRBJ2-7|TRBV7-6|once
TGTGCCAGCAGCTCGAGACAGGGTATCTACGAGCAGTACTTC
CASSSRQGIYEQYF
>TRBD1|TRBJ1-5|TRBV18|-
TGTGCCAGCTCACCACTCGGGACAGCCAGCAATCAGCCCCAGCATTTT
CASSPLGTASNQPQHF
>-|TRBJ2-1|TRBV19|once
TGTGCCACCCACCCAGGGGAAGGATACAATGAGCAGTTCTTC
CATHPGEGYNEQFF
>-|TRBJ2-1|TRBV5-1|-
TGCGCCAGCAGCTTATCGACAGGCCCTTACAATGAGCAGTTCTTC
CASSLSTGPYNEQFF
>-|TRBJ1-2|TRBV5-6|-
TGTGCCAGCAGCTTTTTGCTCAGGGATGATGGCTACACCTTC
CASSFLLRDDGYTF
>TRBD2|TRBJ2-1|TRBV4-2|-
TGTGCCAGCAGCCTCCGCCCCGGGGGGAGCAATGAGCAGTTCTTC
CASSLRPGGSNEQFF
>-|TRBJ2-7|TRBV13|-
TGTGCCAGCAGCTTTAGCACGGGGGGCCGGTACGAGCAGTACTTC
CASSFSTGGRYEQYF
>TRBD1|TRBJ2-7|TRBV5-6|once
TGTGCCAGCAGCCAGGACAGGTCTTTACCTTACGAGCAGTACTTC
CASSQDRSLPYEQYF
>-|TRBJ2-7|TRBV11-2|-
TGTGCCAGCAGCTTCGTACTTTACGAGCAGTACTTC
CASSFVLYEQYF
>-|TRBJ1-2|TRBV19|-
TGTGCCAGTAGTTCAAGACGGGGTTATGGCTACACCTTC
CASSSRRGYGYTF
>TRBD1|TRBJ2-2|TRBV15|-
TGTGCCACCAGCACGCGGACAGGGAACACCGGGGAGCTGTTTTTT
CATSTRTGNTGELFF
>TRBD1|TRBJ2-3|TRBV11-1|once
TGTGCCAGCAGCCCCGGCCCCAGGGGGATCACAGATACGCAGTATTTT
CASSPGPRGITDTQYF
>TRBD2|TRBJ2-1|TRBV9|-
TGTGCCAGCAGCCTAGAAGGCGGGGGAGTTAATGAGCAGTTCTTC
CASSLEGGGVNEQFF
>TRBD1|TRBJ1-2|TRBV11-2|-
TGTGCCAGCAGACCGGACAGGGCTGGTGGCTACACCTTC
CASRPDRAGGYTF
>TRBD2|TRBJ2-1|TRBV19|-
TGTGCCAGTAGTATTCTCGACGGGGGGACGGTGCAGTTCTTC
CASSILDGGTVQFF
>-|TRBJ2-3|TRBV6-1|-
TGTGCCAGCAGTGAACATGGAAACAGCCTCCAAGATACGCAGTATTTT
CASSEHGNSLQDTQYF
>-|TRBJ1-6|TRBV4-1|-
TGCGCCAGCAGCCAGCAGACAGCGAGTTCACCCCTCCACTTT
CASSQQTASSPLHF
>-|TRBJ1-4|TRBV27|-
TGTGCCAGCGCGGTAGCGCCTAATGAAAAACTGTTTTTT
CASAVAPNEKLFF
>-|TRBJ2-5|TRBV9|-
TGTGCCAGCAGCGTCTCAACCGCAATACTCCAAGAGACCCAGTACTTC
CASSVSTAILQETQYF
>-|TRBJ1-2|TRBV4-1|-
TGCGCCAGCAGCCAAGGAATCGAGTTAGGCTACACCTTC
CASSQGIELGYTF
>-|TRBJ1-3|TRBV4-1|-
TGCGCCAGCAGCCAAGAGCGGCGGATGGATGGAAACACCATATATTTT
CASSQERRMDGNTIYF
>-|TRBJ1-4|TRBV5-1|-
TGCGCCAGCAGGCAGGGGACAACTAATGAAAAACTGTTTTTT
CASRQGTTNEKLFF
>-|TRBJ1-1|TRBV4-2|-
TGTGCCAGCAGCCAAGAAGCCTTAAACACTGAAGCTTTCTTT
CASSQEALNTEAFF
>TRBD1|TRBJ2-2|TRBV13|-
TGTGCCAGCAGCGGACAGTTGGGACAGGGGAACGGGGAGCTGTTTTTT
CASSGQLGQGNGELFF
>-|TRBJ2-3|TRBV18|-
TGTGCCAGCTCACCCACAAGCACAGATACGCAGTATTTT
CASSPTSTDTQYF
>-|TRBJ1-1|TRBV7-9|-
TGTGCCAGCAGCTTAGATAGGGGCGCTTTCTTT
CASSLDRGAFF
>TRBD2|TRBJ2-5|TRBV11-2|-
TGTGCCAGCAGCTTCCTACTAGCGGGTATGGGAGAGACCCAGTACTTC
CASSFLLAGMGETQYF
>-|TRBJ2-3|TRBV2|once
TGTGCCAGCAGTGAAGCGAGGAGAACAGATACGCAGTATTTT
CASSEARRTDTQYF
>-|TRBJ2-1|TRBV29-1|once
TGCAGCGTTGCTCCCTCAACAGGGTTGGGCGATGAGCAGTTCTTC
CSVAPSTGLGDEQFF
>-|TRBJ2-3|TRBV6-1|once
TGTGCCAGCAGTCAACAGGGTACGCAATCAGATACGCAGTATTTT
CASSQQGTQSDTQYF
>-|TRBJ1-2|TRBV6-1|-
TGTGCCTGCCTGGGAGACACAGACGAAGCCTATGGCTACACCTTC
CACLGDTDEAYGYTF
>TRBD1|TRBJ2-7|TRBV27|-
TGTGCCAGCAGTTTCCAGGGTCCGGGACAGGGACCCTACGAGCAGTACTTC
CASSFQGPGQGPYEQYF
>-|TRBJ1-2|TRBV28|-
TGTGCCAGCAGTAATACAGGGATCTCTAGCTATGGCTACACCTTC
CASSNTGISSYGYTF
>-|TRBJ1-6|TRBV19|-
TGTGCCAGTATGGTGGGACAATATAATTCACCCCTCCACTTT
CASMVGQYNSPLHF
>TRBD2|TRBJ2-5|TRBV6-4|-
TGTGCCAGCAGTGACGAGGCTAGCGGGGGGCAGACCCAAGAGACCCAGTACTTC
CASSDEASGGQTQETQYF
>TRBD1|TRBJ1-2|TRBV27|-
TGTGCCAGCAGTATTATGACAGGGGTAGGCGGCTACACCTTC
CASSIMTGVGGYTF
>-|TRBJ1-1|TRBV6-1|once
TGTGCCAGCAGTGAAGGGAGCACTGAAGCTTTCTTT
CASSEGSTEAFF
>-|TRBJ1-1|TRBV2|few
TGTGCCAGCACTGTGGGGGGGGAGAACACTGAAGCTTTCTTT
CASTVGGENTEAFF
>TRBD2|TRBJ2-1|TRBV7-2|few
TGTGCCAGCAGACCATCTAGCGGGGTCTTGAGTGAGCAGTTCTTC
CASRPSSGVLSEQFF
>TRBD2|TRBJ2-7|TRBV7-9|-
TGTGCCAGCACCTTCGTAGCGGGGGCCTCCTACGAGCAGTACTTC
CASTFVAGASYEQYF
>-|TRBJ1-4|TRBV7-3|-
TGTGCCAGCAGCCCAAGGGGTGGGGTTAATGAAAAACTGTTTTTT
CASSPRGGVNEKLFF
>TRBD1|TRBJ1-5|TRBV7-6|-
TGTGCCAGCAGCCCATTTCCAGGGGGCCTTCAGCCCCAGCATTTT
CASSPFPGGLQPQHF